This is a list of T cell receptor beta chains from one sample in a study of blood T cell repertoires in COVID-19. The table came from immunoSEQ multiplex PCR; TCRdb's copy has only in-frame clones and leaves some out. The repertoire holds 90,000 to 120,000 clones, with 91% as singletons. The source material was peripheral blood. These receptors originate from a man between 60 and 70 years old with acute or convalescent COVID-19. Both conserved end residues are part of each CDR3. The D gene is left open where the match is weak. Size is omitted from some rows. Given values are once, few, many or a class for expanded clones.

TRBV5-1	once	TRBJ2-1	TRBD1	TGCGCCAGCAGCTTGGAGGGACAGCCCTACAATGAGCAGTTCTTC	CASSLEGQPYNEQFF
TRBV13	.	TRBJ2-5	.	TGTGCCAGCAGCTTAAAGGAGTTCTACCCTCAAGAGACCCAGTACTTC	CASSLKEFYPQETQYF
TRBV30	.	TRBJ1-1	.	TGTGCCTGGAGTGTACTTATGACAGGGAACACTGAAGCTTTCTTT	CAWSVLMTGNTEAFF
TRBV6-5	once	TRBJ1-5	TRBD1	TGTGCCAGCAGCTCCGGGACAGGGAATCAGCCCCAGCATTTT	CASSSGTGNQPQHF
TRBV5-6	.	TRBJ1-1	.	TGTGCCAGCAGCTTGAACGGGTACACTGAAGCTTTCTTT	CASSLNGYTEAFF
TRBV9	.	TRBJ2-5	.	TGTGCCAGCAGTAGACTCGGGACTCCGGAGACCCAGTACTTC	CASSRLGTPETQYF
TRBV20-1	once	TRBJ2-1	.	TGCAGTGCTAGTACTAGTAGCGGACCTTACAATGAGCAGTTCTTC	CSASTSSGPYNEQFF
TRBV6-6	few	TRBJ2-1	.	TGTGCCAGCAGTTACGGATCGACAGAGGAGCAGTTCTTC	CASSYGSTEEQFF
TRBV6-6	once	TRBJ2-5	.	TGTGCCAGCCACAGGGCAGGGCAACAAGAGACCCAGTACTTC	CASHRAGQQETQYF
TRBV6-2/TRBV6-3	.	TRBJ2-1	TRBD2	TGTGCCAGCAGTTATTGGACTAGCGGACCGAATGAGCAGTTCTTC	CASSYWTSGPNEQFF
TRBV7-2	.	TRBJ2-5	TRBD1	TGTGCCAGCAGCGCGACCAGGGGGCGCGGGGAGACCCAGTACTTC	CASSATRGRGETQYF
TRBV6-4	.	TRBJ1-5	.	TGTGCCACGGGGTCAGGCAGCAATCAGCCCCAGCATTTT	CATGSGSNQPQHF
TRBV7-8	.	TRBJ2-1	TRBD2	TGTGCCAGCAGTAGGGCGGGAGGGCCCTACAATGAGCAGTTCTTC	CASSRAGGPYNEQFF
TRBV7-9	.	TRBJ1-6	.	TGTGCCAGCACTCCCGGGGGGGGCGGCCCCCTCCACTTT	CASTPGGGGPLHF
TRBV5-5	.	TRBJ1-5	.	TGTGCCAGTACCCCGGGTCACGGTAGCAATCAGCCCCAGCATTTT	CASTPGHGSNQPQHF
TRBV5-4	.	TRBJ2-3	TRBD2	TGTGCCAGCAGCTTGGCCCCTAGCGGGAGAGATACGCAGTATTTT	CASSLAPSGRDTQYF
TRBV5-1	.	TRBJ2-2	TRBD2	TGCGCCAGCAGCTTGGGAGCGGGAATTGGGACCGGGGAGCTGTTTTTT	CASSLGAGIGTGELFF
TRBV30	.	TRBJ2-2	.	TGTGCCTGGAGTGTTACAGGCGGGGAGCTGTTTTTT	CAWSVTGGELFF
TRBV18	.	TRBJ2-1	TRBD2	TGTGCCAGCTCACCACCGCCTAGCGGGGACCCTAGGTTTGACGATGAGCAGTTCTTC	CASSPPPSGDPRFDDEQFF
TRBV2	.	TRBJ1-1	TRBD1	TGTGCCAGCAGTGAGGACAGGGGGCGCGGCACTGAAGCTTTCTTT	CASSEDRGRGTEAFF
TRBV5-4	.	TRBJ2-1	TRBD2	TGTGCCAGCAGCATATTTAGCGGGAATGGTTTGAATGAGCAGTTCTTC	CASSIFSGNGLNEQFF
TRBV7-9	few	TRBJ2-7	.	TGTGCCAGCAGCTTAGTGGCGGGCTACGAGCAGTACTTC	CASSLVAGYEQYF
TRBV19	.	TRBJ2-2	TRBD2	TGTGCCAGTATAGATCGGCGGGAGGAAGGCGGGGAGCTGTTTTTT	CASIDRREEGGELFF
TRBV6-5	.	TRBJ2-1	TRBD2	TGTGCCAGCAGTTACAAGCGCGGACTAGCCCAGTTCTTC	CASSYKRGLAQFF
TRBV2	.	TRBJ2-6	TRBD1	TGTGCCAGCAGTTTGACAGGGGGGATCTCTGGGGCCAACGTCCTGACTTTC	CASSLTGGISGANVLTF
TRBV18	.	TRBJ1-2	.	TGTGCCAGCTCACCCCCAGGATCGGATTCTGGCTACACCTTC	CASSPPGSDSGYTF
TRBV3-1/TRBV3-2	.	TRBJ1-6	.	TGTGCCAGCCGCGAGGGGCACGGGGGTTCACCCCTCCACTTT	CASREGHGGSPLHF
TRBV9	.	TRBJ2-1	TRBD2	TGTGCCAGCAGCGTAGAACTAGCGGGACTCAATGAGCAGTTCTTC	CASSVELAGLNEQFF
TRBV7-3	.	TRBJ2-1	TRBD2	TGTGCCAGCAGCTCGCGCAGGCTAGCGGACAAAAATGAGCAGTTCTTC	CASSSRRLADKNEQFF
TRBV3-1/TRBV3-2	.	TRBJ2-3	.	TGTGCCAGCAGCCCCAACCCCCCCACTAGATCAAGGACAGATACGCAGTATTTT	CASSPNPPTRSRTDTQYF
TRBV19	.	TRBJ1-5	TRBD1	TGTGCCAGTAGTCCAGGGGGAGGAGGCAATCAGCCCCAGCATTTT	CASSPGGGGNQPQHF
TRBV5-1	once	TRBJ2-1	TRBD2	TGCGCCAGCAGCCATGCTAGCGGGAGCTCCTACAATGAGCAGTTCTTC	CASSHASGSSYNEQFF
TRBV6-5	once	TRBJ1-2	.	TGTGCCAGCACAACCGACACACTCTATGGCTACACCTTC	CASTTDTLYGYTF
TRBV5-1	.	TRBJ1-6	.	TGCGCCAGCAGCTTGGAGACAGGCAATTCACCCCTCCACTTT	CASSLETGNSPLHF
TRBV5-4	.	TRBJ1-2	TRBD1	TGTGCCAGCAGCTGGACAGGGTCCTATAACTATGGCTACACCTTC	CASSWTGSYNYGYTF
TRBV5-1	.	TRBJ1-2	TRBD1	TGCGCCAGCAGCTTGGACAGGGGAAACTATGGCTACACCTTC	CASSLDRGNYGYTF
TRBV9	.	TRBJ2-1	TRBD1	TGTGCCAGCAGCACCTCCGGGACAGTCTCCTACAATGAGCAGTTCTTC	CASSTSGTVSYNEQFF
TRBV3-1/TRBV3-2	.	TRBJ2-2	.	TGTGCCAGCAGCCGAACGCAGACAGTATACACCGGGGAGCTGTTTTTT	CASSRTQTVYTGELFF
TRBV2	.	TRBJ2-7	TRBD1	TGTGCCAGCAGTCCCGGGACAGCGACCTCCTACGAGCAGTACTTC	CASSPGTATSYEQYF
TRBV2	.	TRBJ1-1	TRBD1	TGTGCCAGCAGCGACCCAGGACAGGCTGAAGCTTTCTTT	CASSDPGQAEAFF
TRBV7-8	.	TRBJ2-7	.	TGTGCCAGCAGCTTAGGCGGGTCGGCCTCCTACGAGCAGTACTTC	CASSLGGSASYEQYF
TRBV28	.	TRBJ1-2	TRBD1	TGTGCCAGCAGTACACCCGGGACAGCCGATGGCTACACCTTC	CASSTPGTADGYTF
TRBV6-5	.	TRBJ1-1	TRBD1	TGTGCCAGCATCCCAGACAGGGGCACTGAAGCTTTCTTT	CASIPDRGTEAFF
TRBV4-2	.	TRBJ2-7	.	TGTGCCAGCAGCCAAGAGCAGGGGCTCTACGAGCAGTACTTC	CASSQEQGLYEQYF
TRBV25-1	.	TRBJ2-7	.	TGTGCCAGCAGTGAATCCAGGACAGCCCCCCCCTACGAGCAGTACTTC	CASSESRTAPPYEQYF
TRBV6-1	.	TRBJ1-4	.	TGTGCCAGCAGTGAAGCCCGACGGAGGGGATCTTATGAAAAACTGTTTTTT	CASSEARRRGSYEKLFF
TRBV18	.	TRBJ1-3	.	TGTGCCAGCTCACTTAATTGGGAGGCTGGAAACACCATATATTTT	CASSLNWEAGNTIYF
TRBV30	.	TRBJ2-7	.	TGTGCCTGGAGCACAGGTTCCTACGAGCAGTACTTC	CAWSTGSYEQYF
TRBV24-1	few	TRBJ2-1	TRBD2	TGTGCCACCAGTGACGCCACTCTAGCGGGAGGATACTACAATGAGCAGTTCTTC	CATSDATLAGGYYNEQFF
TRBV6-6	.	TRBJ1-1	.	TGTGCCAGCAGTCCTCAGACAGGAGAAGCTTTCTTT	CASSPQTGEAFF
TRBV27	.	TRBJ2-2	TRBD1	TGTGCCAGCAGAGGACAGGGGGCGGGCACCGGGGAGCTGTTTTTT	CASRGQGAGTGELFF
TRBV6-4	.	TRBJ2-1	TRBD2	TGTGCCAGCAGCGTTAGCGGGGGCCGCTACAATGAGCAGTTCTTC	CASSVSGGRYNEQFF
TRBV30	once	TRBJ1-2	TRBD1	TGTGCCTGGAGCCTAGGCGGGACAGGGGGTAACTATGGCTACACCTTC	CAWSLGGTGGNYGYTF
TRBV28	.	TRBJ2-7	TRBD2	TGTGCCAGCAGTTCCCGGACTAGCGGGAGAAACTACGAGCAGTACTTC	CASSSRTSGRNYEQYF
TRBV11-1	.	TRBJ2-1	TRBD2	TGTGCCAGCAGCGCTAGCGGGAGTCGGCGTGAGCAGTTCTTC	CASSASGSRREQFF
TRBV18	.	TRBJ1-6	.	TGTGCCAGCTCAGGCAGACAGGATTCACCCCTCCACTTT	CASSGRQDSPLHF
TRBV28	.	TRBJ1-2	.	TGTGCCAGCCACTATTTAAGTTATGGCTACACCTTC	CASHYLSYGYTF
TRBV27	.	TRBJ1-5	TRBD1	TGTGCCAGCAGGAAACAGGGGGATAATCAGCCCCAGCATTTT	CASRKQGDNQPQHF
TRBV19	.	TRBJ1-1	.	TGTGCCTCCTACGCCTCCGTGGGTGAGGGATATAACACTGAAGCTTTCTTT	CASYASVGEGYNTEAFF